This TCR beta chain was sequenced in a study of shared clonotypes between healthy human individuals. CD8 cells regarded as naive lacked CD45RO, were positively chosen for CCR7, and omitted terminally differentiated effector memory CD45RA+ cells. Method: immunoSEQ multiplex PCR; TCRdb's copy keeps in-frame clones and lacks some. The profile shows approximately 740,000 clones, around 92% of them singletons. The CDR3 covers 16 residues. CDR1 is MDHEN and CDR2 is SYDVKM in the germline V gene. The V gene lost 2 bases and the J gene lost 2 bases, with 15 bases spanning the gap. This clone is a singleton in its sample.

This TCR came from a man younger than 40 in good health. This rearrangement joins TRBV28 to TRBJ1-2; D gene uncertain. The specimen sequenced was naive CD8+ T cells sorted from blood. The CDR3 bases are TGTGCCAGCAGTTTAAACCGGGAGCTGTTGAACTATGGCTACACCTTC. Its protein is CASSLNRELLNYGYTF.